This T cell receptor (beta chain) originates from a study of cytomegalovirus exposure and HLA in healthy donors. Donors were ostensibly healthy at sampling, although undocumented immune exposures were probable. Turning to this clone: What it binds is unknown.

Vbeta (60) and Jbeta (13) primers were used in the PCR. Per the study methods: A later analysis tallied about 80 million unique TCR beta chains, about 11 million of them shared. Sequencing used immunoSEQ multiplex PCR; TCRdb keeps in-frame clones, though not all of them. That table is the source of V, J and clone size, and D and trimming were worked out from the DNA. The sample lists more than 150,000 clones, 84% occurring once. Per germline, CDR1 SGHVS and CDR2 FNYEAQ. This CDR3 is 18 amino acids long. V dropped 2 bases and J dropped 4; count of bases not matched to a gene: 9. Findings and caveats of the study: Later work showed greater clonal expansion in HLA-associated TCR beta chains than in equally common others. Earlier findings revealed that most TCR beta V segments proved productive either about 90% or about 30% of the time.

This TCR was sampled from a girl aged 2 to 10 in good health and CMV-seropositive. The rearrangement joins TRBV7-6 to TRBJ2-3, with 13 bases lining up with TRBD2. What was sequenced was PBMCs. The CDR3 is CASSLRTSGSIMADTQYF. In DNA form, the CDR3 reads TGTGCCAGCAGCTTACGGACTAGCGGGAGTATAATGGCAGATACGCAGTATTTT. The whole variable domain, filled in from reference TRBV7-6 and TRBJ2-3, reads GAGVSQSPRYKVTKRGQDVALRCDPISGHVSLYWYRQALGQGPEFLTYFNYEAQQDKSGLPNDRFSAERPEGSISTLTIQRTEQRDSAMYRCASSLRTSGSIMADTQYFGPGTRLTVL.